Shown below are 12 T cell receptor beta chains from a single sample sequenced in a study of blood T cell repertoires in COVID-19. TCRdb's copy holds only in-frame clones and misses some; the assay was immunoSEQ multiplex PCR. The table lists 300,000 to 400,000 clones, over 75% of them singletons. The sequencing sample was made of PBMCs or T cells enriched from blood (not recorded which). These receptor sequences come from a woman in her twenties or thirties with acute COVID-19.

The chain joins TRBV12-3 or TRBV12-4 to TRBJ2-4; D call uncertain. There are 11 residues in the CDR3. The ends were cut back, 3 bases at V and 6 bases at J, with 3 bases in the middle. CDR3 protein: CASSFRNIQYF. CDR3 nucleotide sequence: TGTGCCAGCAGTTTTAGAAACATTCAGTACTTC.

The V gene is TRBV2, the J gene TRBJ1-2, with D possibly being TRBD1 (6 bases). The germline V gene encodes CDR1 SNHLY and CDR2 FYNNEI. Trimming took 10 bases from V and 1 from J, leaving 13 bases between them. The CDR3 has 13 residues. The CDR3 reads CANHREGNYGYTF. CDR3 sequence (DNA): TGTGCCAATCACAGGGAAGGTAACTATGGCTACACCTTC.

V is TRBV2 and J is TRBJ2-1; 7 bases agree with TRBD2. The germline CDR1 and CDR2 sequences are SNHLY and FYNNEI. CDR3 size: 17 residues. The V segment lost 6 bases and the J segment 0 bases; nucleotides outside the gene matches: 11. The CDR3 protein is CASRKGTSASSYNEQFF. The CDR3 DNA reads as TGTGCCAGCAGGAAAGGAACTAGCGCAAGCTCCTACAATGAGCAGTTCTTC.

V is TRBV15 and J is TRBJ1-5, with D maybe TRBD1 (5 bases). CDR1 LNHNV and CDR2 YYDKDF come from the germline V gene (reference sequence). The CDR3 extends over 17 amino acids. Trimming shortened V by 0 bases and J by 6 bases, and 18 bases separated the two germline ends. The CDR3 region is CATSRDPAWQGGQPQHF. For the CDR3, the DNA is TGTGCCACCAGCAGAGATCCCGCTTGGCAGGGAGGTCAGCCCCAGCATTTT. The full variable domain, in which reference TRBV15 and TRBJ1-5 provide the parts outside the CDR3, is DAMVIQNPRYQVTQFGKPVTLSCSQTLNHNVMYWYQQKSSQAPKLLFHYYDKDFNNEADTPDNFQSRRPNTSFCFLDIRSPGLGDTAMYLCATSRDPAWQGGQPQHFGDGTRLSIL.

This clone showed up just once. The chain couples TRBV7-9 to TRBJ1-1, with D unclear. The CDR3 is 11 residues long. Germline loops: CDR1 SEHNR, CDR2 FQNEAQ (reference sequence). V lost 5 bases and J lost 7, with 8 bases in between. The CDR3 bases are TGTGCCAGCAGCCCAGGAAGTGAAGCTTTCTTT. Protein product: CASSPGSEAFF. Filled out from reference TRBV7-9 and TRBJ1-1, the complete variable domain reads DTGVSQNPRHKITKRGQNVTFRCDPISEHNRLYWYRQTLGQGPEFLTYFQNEAQLEKSRLLSDRFSAERPKGSFSTLEIQRTEQGDSAMYLCASSPGSEAFFGQGTRLTVV.

V gene TRBV3-1 (or the pseudogene TRBV3-2) combines with J gene TRBJ2-2, with a tentative D call TRBD1 (5 bases). Germline V lookup: CDR1 LGHDT, CDR2 YNNKEL (reference sequence). The V end was cut by 0 bases, the J end by 5 bases, with 10 bases between. The CDR3 is 15 amino acids. CDR3 bases: TGTGCCAGCAGCCAAGAGACAGTCTCTACCGGGGAGCTGTTTTTT. Its translation: CASSQETVSTGELFF.

The chain recombines TRBV4-1 with TRBJ2-5; possibly TRBD1 for D (6 bases). V was cut by 1 base and J by 3 bases, with 9 bases left in between. CDR3 size: 14 residues. The germline gives CDR1 MGHRA, CDR2 YSYEKL. The CDR3 protein is CASSQAPGEETQYF. The DNA of the CDR3 is TGCGCCAGCAGCCAAGCCCCAGGGGAAGAGACCCAGTACTTC.

The rearrangement links TRBV28 to TRBJ1-5; weak D call: TRBD1 (5 bases). The CDR3 runs 12 residues. Germline CDR1 MDHEN, CDR2 SYDVKM. CDR3 region: CVAGEERQPQHF. The CDR3, as DNA: TGTGTCGCGGGGGAGGAGCGGCAGCCCCAGCATTTT. The full variable domain, completed using reference TRBV28 and TRBJ1-5, is DVKVTQSSRYLVKRTGEKVFLECVQDMDHENMFWYRQDPGLGLRLIYFSYDVKMKEKGDIPEGYSVSREKKERFSLILESASTNQTSMYLCVAGEERQPQHFGDGTRLSIL.

The chain carries TRBV29-1 and TRBJ1-2, with D uncertain. V shed 6 bases and J shed 8 bases, with 13 bases lying between them. CDR3 length: 11 residues. The germline CDR1 and CDR2 sequences are SQVTM and ANQGSEA. The CDR3 protein is CSVSYSRGYTF. CDR3 DNA sequence: TGCAGCGTCTCCTATTCCCGCGGCTACACCTTC.

This chain links TRBV4-1 with TRBJ1-4; 9 bases agree with TRBD1. The V and J ends lost 0 bases and 6 bases, in that order; junction bases with no gene match: 17. CDR1 and CDR2 (germline): MGHRA, YSYEKL. The CDR3 length is 20 residues. The CDR3 sequence: CASSQEPPGQGILQDEKLFF. The CDR3 nucleotides are TGCGCCAGCAGCCAAGAACCTCCGGGACAGGGCATTCTTCAAGATGAAAAACTGTTTTTT.

The rearrangement joins TRBV14 to TRBJ2-7; 11 nucleotides line up with TRBD1. This CDR3 spans 16 amino acids. Looked up from germline, CDR1 is SGHDN and CDR2 is FVKESK. V was pared by 4 bases and J by 6 bases, with 11 bases of the junction left unmatched. The CDR3: CASSLLQGQGDFEQYF. The CDR3 DNA reads TGTGCCAGCAGCCTCTTGCAGGGACAGGGGGATTTCGAGCAGTACTTC.

The chain recombines TRBV6-5 with TRBJ2-7; possibly TRBD2 for D (6 bases). Germline V gene sequence: CDR1 MNHEY, CDR2 SVGAGI. Trimming pared 6 bases from V and 3 bases from J, leaving 15 bases between. This CDR3 contains 14 residues. The CDR3 DNA sequence: TGTGCCAGCAGGATAGGAGCGGGCCGCTACGAGCAGTACTTC. Translating it yields CASRIGAGRYEQYF.